This T cell receptor beta chain was identified in a study of control samples from healthy donors and cancer patients. The method was immunoSEQ multiplex PCR; TCRdb's version includes in-frame clones alone and lacks a portion of them. The sample contains fewer than 40,000 clones, approximately 94% of which appear only once. Trimming left V 6 bases short and J 4 bases short, with 13 bases between. The CDR3 has 13 residues. This clonotype was obtained from a man in his sixties in good health. Sequences were obtained from blood. This chain uses TRBV12-3 or TRBV12-4 with TRBJ2-7; a possible D gene is TRBD2 (6 bases). CDR3 residues: CASSPGLSYEQYF. CDR3 coding DNA: TGTGCCAGCAGCCCGGGACTTTCGTACGAGCAGTACTTC.